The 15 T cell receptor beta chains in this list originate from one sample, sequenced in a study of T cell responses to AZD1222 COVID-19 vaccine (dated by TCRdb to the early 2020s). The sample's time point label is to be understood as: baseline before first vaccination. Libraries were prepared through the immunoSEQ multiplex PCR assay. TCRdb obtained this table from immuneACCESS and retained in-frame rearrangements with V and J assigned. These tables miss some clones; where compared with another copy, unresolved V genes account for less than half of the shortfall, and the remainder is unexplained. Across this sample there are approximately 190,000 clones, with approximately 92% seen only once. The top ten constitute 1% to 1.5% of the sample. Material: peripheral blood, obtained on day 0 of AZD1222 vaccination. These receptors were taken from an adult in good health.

CDR3 sequence reads: CASSLESGHNRAFF. The CDR3 nucleotides are TGCGCCAGCAGCTTGGAGTCAGGGCATAACCGAGCTTTCTTT. The chain couples TRBV5-1 to TRBJ1-1; D is possibly TRBD1 (5 bases). Trimming removed 0 bases at V and 10 bases at J, with 16 bases between. The CDR3 consists of 14 residues. The germline V gene has CDR1 SGHRS and CDR2 YFSETQ.

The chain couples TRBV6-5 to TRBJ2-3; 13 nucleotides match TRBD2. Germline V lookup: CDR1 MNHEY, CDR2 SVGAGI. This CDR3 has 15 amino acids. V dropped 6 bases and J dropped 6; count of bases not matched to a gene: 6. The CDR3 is CASRRTSGGVDTQYF. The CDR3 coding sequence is TGTGCCAGCAGACGAACTAGCGGGGGGGTTGATACGCAGTATTTT.

The CDR3 reads CASRETGMDEQFF. CDR3 coding DNA: TGTGCCAGCAGGGAGACAGGGATGGATGAGCAGTTCTTC. The J gene is TRBJ2-1, the V gene TRBV12-3 or TRBV12-4; TRBD1 matches 7 bases. V trimming: 6 bases; J trimming: 8 bases; junction bases outside the gene matches: 7. The CDR3 totals 13 residues.

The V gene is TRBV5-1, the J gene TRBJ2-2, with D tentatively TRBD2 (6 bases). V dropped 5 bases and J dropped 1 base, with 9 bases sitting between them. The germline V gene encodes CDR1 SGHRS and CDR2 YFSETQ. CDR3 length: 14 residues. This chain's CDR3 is CASRSAGNTGELFF. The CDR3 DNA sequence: TGCGCCAGCAGGTCAGCGGGGAACACCGGGGAGCTGTTTTTT.

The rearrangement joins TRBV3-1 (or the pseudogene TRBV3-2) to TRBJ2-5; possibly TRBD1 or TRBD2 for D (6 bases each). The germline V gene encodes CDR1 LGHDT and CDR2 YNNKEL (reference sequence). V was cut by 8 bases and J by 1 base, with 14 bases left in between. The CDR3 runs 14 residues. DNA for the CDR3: TGTGCCAGCGCATTGAGGGGGGCCCAAGAGACCCAGTACTTC. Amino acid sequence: CASALRGAQETQYF.

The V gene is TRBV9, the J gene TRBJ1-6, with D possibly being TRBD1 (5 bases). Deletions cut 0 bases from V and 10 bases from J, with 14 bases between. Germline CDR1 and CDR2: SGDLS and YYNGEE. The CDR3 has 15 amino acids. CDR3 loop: CASSVVGREESPLHF. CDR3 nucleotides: TGTGCCAGCAGCGTAGTTGGCAGGGAGGAATCACCCCTCCACTTT. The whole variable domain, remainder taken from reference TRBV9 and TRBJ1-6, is DSGVTQTPKHLITATGQRVTLRCSPRSGDLSVYWYQQSLDQGLQFLIQYYNGEERAKGNILERFSAQQFPDLHSELNLSSLELGDSALYFCASSVVGREESPLHFGNGTRLTVT.

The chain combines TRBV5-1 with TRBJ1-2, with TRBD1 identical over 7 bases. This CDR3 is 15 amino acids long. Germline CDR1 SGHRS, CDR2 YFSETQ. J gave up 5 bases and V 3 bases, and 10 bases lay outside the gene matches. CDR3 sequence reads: CASSSDGTARYGYTF. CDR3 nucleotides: TGCGCCAGCAGCTCCGACGGGACAGCCCGATATGGCTACACCTTC. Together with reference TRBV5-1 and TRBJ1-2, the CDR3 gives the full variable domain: KAGVTQTPRYLIKTRGQQVTLSCSPISGHRSVSWYQQTPGQGLQFLFEYFSETQRNKGNFPGRFSGRQFSNSRSEMNVSTLELGDSALYLCASSSDGTARYGYTFGSGTRLTVV.

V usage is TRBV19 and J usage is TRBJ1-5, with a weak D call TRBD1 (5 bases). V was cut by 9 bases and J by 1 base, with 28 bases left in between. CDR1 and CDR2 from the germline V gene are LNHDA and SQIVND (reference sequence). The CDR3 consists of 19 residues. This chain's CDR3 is CASQHGGAGRVWSNQPQHF. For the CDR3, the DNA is TGTGCCAGCCAACACGGCGGGGCAGGGAGGGTTTGGAGCAATCAGCCCCAGCATTTT.

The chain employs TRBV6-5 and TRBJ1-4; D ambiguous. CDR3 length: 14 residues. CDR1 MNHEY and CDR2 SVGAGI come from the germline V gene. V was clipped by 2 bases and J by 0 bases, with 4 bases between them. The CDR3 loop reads CASSYGTTNEKLFF. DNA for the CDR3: TGTGCCAGCAGTTACGGAACAACTAATGAAAAACTGTTTTTT.

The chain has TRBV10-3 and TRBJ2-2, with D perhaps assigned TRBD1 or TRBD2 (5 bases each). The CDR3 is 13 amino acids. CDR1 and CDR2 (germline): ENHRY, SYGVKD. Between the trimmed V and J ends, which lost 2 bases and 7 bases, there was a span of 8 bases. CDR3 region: CAISEMGVGELFF. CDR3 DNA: TGTGCCATCAGTGAGATGGGGGTCGGGGAGCTGTTTTTT.

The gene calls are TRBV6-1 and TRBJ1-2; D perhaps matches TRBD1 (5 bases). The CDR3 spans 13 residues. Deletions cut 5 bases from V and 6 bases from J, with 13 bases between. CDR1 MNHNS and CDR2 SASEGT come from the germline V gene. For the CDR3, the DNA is TGTGCCAGCAGTCTCGGGACGGAGGATGGCTACACCTTC. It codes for CASSLGTEDGYTF.

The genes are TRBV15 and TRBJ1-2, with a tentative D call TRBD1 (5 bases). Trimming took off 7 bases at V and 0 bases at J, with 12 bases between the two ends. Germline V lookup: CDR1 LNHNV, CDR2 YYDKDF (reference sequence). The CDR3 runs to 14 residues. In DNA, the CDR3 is TGTGCCACCACACAGGATCTTTCTAACTATGGCTACACCTTC. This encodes CATTQDLSNYGYTF.

CDR3 region: CASRTGMDTEAFF. As DNA, the CDR3 is TGTGCCAGCCGGACAGGGATGGACACTGAAGCTTTCTTT. J is TRBJ1-1 and V is TRBV5-6; 8 bases fit TRBD1. Germline loops: CDR1 SGHDT, CDR2 YYEEEE. The CDR3 spans 13 residues. The V segment lost 7 bases and the J segment 3 bases; nucleotides outside the gene matches: 5.

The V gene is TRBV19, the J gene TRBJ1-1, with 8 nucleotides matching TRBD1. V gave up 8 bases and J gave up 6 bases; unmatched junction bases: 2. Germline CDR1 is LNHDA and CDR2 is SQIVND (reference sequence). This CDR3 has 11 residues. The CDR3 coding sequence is TGTGCCAGTCGGACAGGGCCTGAAGCTTTCTTT. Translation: CASRTGPEAFF.

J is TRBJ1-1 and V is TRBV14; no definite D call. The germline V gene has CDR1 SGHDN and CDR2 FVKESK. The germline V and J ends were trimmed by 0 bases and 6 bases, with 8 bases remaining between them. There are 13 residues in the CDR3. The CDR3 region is CASSQDWVAEAFF. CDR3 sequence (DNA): TGTGCCAGCAGCCAAGATTGGGTTGCTGAAGCTTTCTTT.